This entry lists 2 T cell receptor beta chains sequenced from one sample in a study of cytomegalovirus exposure and HLA in healthy donors (TCRdb year 2017). The library came from the immunoSEQ multiplex PCR assay. For the multiplex PCR, a mixture combining 60 forward primers for TCR Vbeta segments and 13 reverse primers for TCR Jbeta segments was used. The immuneACCESS repertoire file appears here via TCRdb, limited to in-frame rearrangements. These files lack a portion of the clones; in checked studies, under half of the deficit traces to unresolved V genes, and the cause of the others is not known. The sample has some 200,000 clones on record, more than 60% of them singletons. The top ten constitute about 0.22% of the sample. Sequenced: PBMCs. These receptors all stem from a girl aged 2 to 10 in good health and CMV-seronegative.

With regard to this clone: The junction departs from germline at one end; a sequencing error may be responsible. This rearrangement joins TRBV5-6 to TRBJ1-2, with 10 bases matching TRBD1. Germline values: CDR1 SGHDT, CDR2 YYEEEE. There are 15 residues in the CDR3. The CDR3 nucleotides are TGTGCCAGCAGCGGGGACAGGGGAGTATCCTCGCCTCCCTTTTTC. Protein sequence: CASSGDRGVSSPPFF.

This clone has a handful of counts. The chain has TRBV29-1 and TRBJ2-1; TRBD1 might be the D (6 bases). Germline CDR1 is SQVTM and CDR2 is ANQGSEA. The CDR3 sequence is 13 residues long. V lost 4 bases, J lost 6 bases, and 13 bases lay in between. DNA for the CDR3: TGCAGCGTTGCCCAGGACAGCTTCAATGAGCAGTTCTTC. Translated, it gives CSVAQDSFNEQFF.